This TCR beta chain was captured in a study of cytomegalovirus exposure and HLA in healthy donors. Study findings and constraints: Accurate predictions that matched the HLA-A and HLA-B alleles of most subjects were reportedly made from TCR beta sequences. In an earlier analysis, in 587 donors, most V segments appeared productive either ~90% or ~30% of the time. Sequence variants that were highly shared formed a cluster that was likely a sequencing artifact. There were a few CMV-associated chains whose specificity for CMV antigens was confirmed in vitro.

CDR3 size: 12 residues. The V gene's germline CDR1 is SEHNR and CDR2 FQNEAQ (reference sequence). With regard to this clone: Its antigen remains unknown. Compared with germline, one end of the junction differs, possibly owing to a read error.

PCR used 60 Vbeta primers and 13 Jbeta primers. The table came from immunoSEQ multiplex PCR; TCRdb's copy has only in-frame clones and leaves some out. The table shows some 120,000 clones, with roughly 83% occurring only once. This sequence joins TRBV7-9 and TRBJ2-5, with a tentative D call TRBD2 (6 bases). The TCR sequence derives from a man in his late teens or twenties in good health and CMV-seropositive. What was sequenced was PBMCs. CDR3 loop: CSSSLAGETQYF. CDR3 in DNA: TGTTCCAGCAGCTTGGCGGGGGAGACCCAGTACTTC.